The 9 T cell receptor beta chains below were found in one sample sequenced in a study of T-cell memory formation after mild COVID-19. MiXCR, run by TCRdb on the 5' RACE reads, gives a single entry per CDR3 protein. The sample consists of approximately 450,000 distinct CDR3 sequences, about 20% of them appearing once. Material for sequencing was PBMCs or a T cell subset sorted from them (not recorded which). These receptors all stem from an adult woman who had mild COVID-19 (a few samples of this study predate the infection). Cell type and time point are not known.

V and J are TRBV5-1 and TRBJ1-1; D not resolved. The CDR3 is 13 amino acids. Germline CDR1 reads SGHRS; CDR2 reads YFSETQ. The ends were cut back, 5 bases at V and 1 base at J, with 9 bases in the middle. The chain's CDR3 is CASRPDPNTEAFF. DNA for the CDR3: TGCGCCAGCAGACCGGACCCGAACACTGAAGCTTTCTTT. Based on the CDR3 plus reference TRBV5-1 and TRBJ1-1, the full variable domain is KAGVTQTPRYLIKTRGQQVTLSCSPISGHRSVSWYQQTPGQGLQFLFEYFSETQRNKGNFPGRFSGRQFSNSRSEMNVSTLELGDSALYLCASRPDPNTEAFFGQGTRLTVV.

This clonotype was counted between two and nine times. This may come from a read error, since a much larger clone is one base off. The chain carries TRBV10-3 and TRBJ1-5; D gene ambiguous. Trimming shortened V by 5 bases and J by 1 base, and 3 bases separated the two germline ends. This CDR3 has 12 amino acids. The germline V gene has CDR1 ENHRY and CDR2 SYGVKD. This chain's CDR3 is CAISQSNQPQHF. The CDR3 DNA reads as TGTGCCATCAGTCAAAGCAATCAGCCCCAGCATTTT.

J is TRBJ2-7 and V is TRBV7-3, with 9 bases that match TRBD1. Germline trimming cut 5 bases from V and 2 bases from J; bases unmatched to any gene: 4. The CDR3 consists of 14 residues. Germline-derived CDR1 and CDR2 are SGHTA and FQGTGA. As DNA, the CDR3 is TGTGCCAGCAGCAAGGGACAGGGTCCCTACGAGCAGTACTTC. Protein: CASSKGQGPYEQYF.

The chain employs TRBV3-1 and TRBJ2-7, with D uncertain. Germline V gene lookup returns CDR1 LGHDT and CDR2 YNNKEL (reference sequence). With 2 bases removed from V and 0 bases from J, the gap between germline ends came to 2 bases. The CDR3 runs 12 residues. This CDR3 reads CASSQFSYEQYF. The CDR3 nucleotides are TGTGCCAGCAGCCAATTCTCCTACGAGCAGTACTTC.

This clonotype has a handful of counts. V is TRBV7-9 and J is TRBJ1-1; D gene unclear. This CDR3 has 10 residues. V lost 8 bases to trimming and J lost 12 bases, with 13 bases between them. Looked up from germline, CDR1 is SEHNR and CDR2 is FQNEAQ (reference sequence). The CDR3 loop reads CASGGEGPFF. DNA for the CDR3: TGTGCCAGCGGTGGAGAGGGCCCTTTCTTT. The entire variable domain, with the rest obtained from reference TRBV7-9 and TRBJ1-1, is as follows: DTGVSQNPRHKITKRGQNVTFRCDPISEHNRLYWYRQTLGQGPEFLTYFQNEAQLEKSRLLSDRFSAERPKGSFSTLEIQRTEQGDSAMYLCASGGEGPFFGQGTRLTVV.

The rearrangement links TRBV5-4 to TRBJ2-3; 8 bases agree with TRBD2. The CDR3 length is 17 residues. V gave up 0 bases and J gave up 0 bases; unmatched junction bases: 6. Germline CDR1 reads SGHNT; CDR2 reads YYREEE (reference sequence). CDR3 amino acids: CASSLGVAGSSTDTQYF. The DNA for the CDR3 is TGTGCCAGCAGCTTGGGAGTAGCGGGGTCTAGCACAGATACGCAGTATTTT.

The V and J genes are TRBV5-1 and TRBJ1-1, with TRBD1 identical over 7 bases. The V and J ends lost 0 bases and 9 bases, in that order; junction bases with no gene match: 5. Germline CDR1 is SGHRS and CDR2 is YFSETQ. CDR3 length equals 13 residues. CDR3 nucleotides: TGCGCCAGCAGCTTGGAACAGGGGATAAAAGCTTTCTTT. Translating gives CASSLEQGIKAFF.

This chain connects TRBV7-6 to TRBJ2-7; TRBD1 might be the D (5 bases). Trimming left V 5 bases short and J 2 bases short, with 13 bases between. Per germline, CDR1 SGHVS and CDR2 FNYEAQ. The CDR3 extends over 14 amino acids. The CDR3 region has the DNA TGTGCCAGCAGCCAAGGGGTGAAGGCCTACGAGCAGTACTTC. This gives the protein CASSQGVKAYEQYF.

The chain couples TRBV4-2 to TRBJ2-3; D is perhaps TRBD2 (5 bases). The germline V and J ends were trimmed by 0 bases and 1 base, with 14 bases remaining between them. The CDR3 runs 17 residues. The germline V gene has CDR1 LGHNA and CDR2 YNFKEQ. In nucleotides, the CDR3 is TGTGCCAGCAGCCAAGATCATAGCGAGCAACGCACAGATACGCAGTATTTT. Encoded protein: CASSQDHSEQRTDTQYF.